This T cell receptor (beta chain) is drawn from a study of blood T cells in healthy people across ages. Using a J-beta primer mix together with a sample-barcoded 5' primer, a second PCR was run for roughly 6 to 11 cycles. TCRdb re-called the 5' RACE reads through MiXCR, storing one row per CDR3 protein. The data hold some 750,000 distinct CDR3 sequences, with around a fifth observed a single time. CDR1 is DFQATT and CDR2 is SNEGSKA in the germline V gene (reference sequence). The CDR3 has 11 amino acids. V dropped 3 bases and J dropped 9 bases, with 9 bases sitting between them. This clonotype has a handful of counts.

The sequencing sample was made of blood. The rearrangement uses TRBV20-1 and TRBJ2-1, with D uncertain. This clonotype was sampled from a man aged 65 to 79 in good health. CDR3 sequence: CSARAHPEQFF. The CDR3 bases are TGCAGTGCTAGGGCCCATCCTGAGCAGTTCTTC.